This T cell receptor (beta chain) originates from a study of identical twins. TCRdb called the 5' RACE reads again in MiXCR, with one record for every CDR3 protein. Counted here are hundreds of thousands of distinct CDR3 sequences, around an eighth occurring once; the ten biggest clones make up approximately 7.5%. Germline V lookup: CDR1 MDHEN, CDR2 SYDVKM. Trimming removed 5 bases from V and 4 bases from J, with 15 bases in between. This CDR3 has 14 amino acids. Study-wide results and caveats: Findings came from cross-sectional statistics, without long-term follow-up of donors. Zero-insertion results could be subject to partial confounding by invariant MAIT and iNKT cells. Out-of-frame beta chain sequences displayed weaker excess sharing between twins.

Note on this clonotype: What it binds is unknown.

This same sample was also taken into another study, of yellow fever vaccine responses in identical twins.

The sequenced sample was CD8+ T cells sorted from blood. The source is a woman under 30 in good health. The chain links TRBV28 to TRBJ2-7; D gene ambiguous. CDR3: CASSRTGVRYEQYV. The DNA of the CDR3 is TGTGCCAGCAGTAGGACCGGAGTGAGGTACGAGCAGTACGTC.